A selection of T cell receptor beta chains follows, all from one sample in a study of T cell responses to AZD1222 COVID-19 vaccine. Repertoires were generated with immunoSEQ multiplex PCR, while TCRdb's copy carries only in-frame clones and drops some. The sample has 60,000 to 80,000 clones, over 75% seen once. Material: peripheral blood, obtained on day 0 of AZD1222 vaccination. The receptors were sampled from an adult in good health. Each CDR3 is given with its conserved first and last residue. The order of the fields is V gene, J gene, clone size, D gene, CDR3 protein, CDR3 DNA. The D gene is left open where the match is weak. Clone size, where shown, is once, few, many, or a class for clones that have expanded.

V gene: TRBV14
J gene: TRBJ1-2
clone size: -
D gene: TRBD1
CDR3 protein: CASSQVRQGFTF
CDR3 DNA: TGTGCCAGCAGCCAAGTTCGACAGGGGTTCACCTTC

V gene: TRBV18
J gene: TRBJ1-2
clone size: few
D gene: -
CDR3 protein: CASSPEQGIGYTF
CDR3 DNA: TGTGCCAGCTCACCCGAACAGGGCATAGGCTACACCTTC

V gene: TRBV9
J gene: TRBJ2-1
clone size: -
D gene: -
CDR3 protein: CASSVAPDNEQFF
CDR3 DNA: TGTGCCAGCAGCGTAGCTCCCGACAATGAGCAGTTCTTC

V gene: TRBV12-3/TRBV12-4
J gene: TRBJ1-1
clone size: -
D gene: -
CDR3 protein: CASSLRLEAFF
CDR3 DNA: TGTGCCAGCAGTTTGAGGTTGGAAGCTTTCTTT

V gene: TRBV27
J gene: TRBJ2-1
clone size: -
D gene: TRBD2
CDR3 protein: CASSLSPLAGAEGEQFF
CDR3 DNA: TGTGCCAGCAGTTTATCCCCACTAGCGGGGGCCGAGGGTGAGCAGTTCTTC

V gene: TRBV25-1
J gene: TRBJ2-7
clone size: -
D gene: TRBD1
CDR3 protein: CASSELRDSSQYF
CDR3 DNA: TGTGCCAGCAGTGAACTTCGGGACAGCTCGCAGTACTTC

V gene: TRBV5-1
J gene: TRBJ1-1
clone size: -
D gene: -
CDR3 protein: CASSLEAGPTRGVNTEAFF
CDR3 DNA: TGCGCCAGCAGCCTGGAGGCAGGCCCTACACGTGGGGTAAACACTGAAGCTTTCTTT

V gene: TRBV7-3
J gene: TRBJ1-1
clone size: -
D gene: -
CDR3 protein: CASSPQPNTEAFF
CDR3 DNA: TGTGCCAGCAGCCCACAACCGAACACTGAAGCTTTCTTT

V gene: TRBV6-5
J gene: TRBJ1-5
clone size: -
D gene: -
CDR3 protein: CASSYKGNQPQHF
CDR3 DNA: TGTGCCAGCAGTTACAAAGGGAATCAGCCCCAGCATTTT

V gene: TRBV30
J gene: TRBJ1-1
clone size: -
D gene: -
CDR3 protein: CAWSAGGTEAFF
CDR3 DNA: TGTGCCTGGAGTGCCGGGGGCACTGAAGCTTTCTTT

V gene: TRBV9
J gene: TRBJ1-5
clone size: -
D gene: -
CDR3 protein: CASSVGGDRFNQPQHF
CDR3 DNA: TGTGCCAGCAGCGTAGGGGGAGACAGATTCAATCAGCCCCAGCATTTT

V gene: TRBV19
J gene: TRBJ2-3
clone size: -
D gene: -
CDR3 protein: CASSLNRVSDTQYF
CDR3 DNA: TGTGCCAGTAGTCTAAACAGGGTTTCAGATACGCAGTATTTT

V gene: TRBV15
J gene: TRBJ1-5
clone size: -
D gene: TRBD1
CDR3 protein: CATSGDRADQPQHF
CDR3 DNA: TGTGCCACCAGCGGTGACAGGGCGGATCAGCCCCAGCATTTT

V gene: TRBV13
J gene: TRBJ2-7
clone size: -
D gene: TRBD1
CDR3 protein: CASSAGQGYYEQYF
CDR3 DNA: TGTGCCAGCAGCGCGGGACAGGGATACTACGAGCAGTACTTC

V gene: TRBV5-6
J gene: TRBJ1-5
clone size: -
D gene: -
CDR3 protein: CASSFSGNQPQHF
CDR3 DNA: TGTGCCAGCAGCTTCAGCGGAAATCAGCCCCAGCATTTT

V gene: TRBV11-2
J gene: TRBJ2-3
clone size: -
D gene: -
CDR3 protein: CASSGGGRPDTQYF
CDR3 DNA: TGTGCCAGCAGCGGGGGAGGCCGGCCAGATACGCAGTATTTT

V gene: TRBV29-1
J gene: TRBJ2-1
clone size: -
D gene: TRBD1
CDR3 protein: CSVDGTVSYNEQFF
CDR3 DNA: TGCAGCGTTGATGGGACAGTCTCCTACAATGAGCAGTTCTTC

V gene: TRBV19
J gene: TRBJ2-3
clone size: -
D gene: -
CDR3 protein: CASSISQGHTNTDTQYF
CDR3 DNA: TGTGCCAGTAGTATATCCCAGGGACATACCAACACAGATACGCAGTATTTT

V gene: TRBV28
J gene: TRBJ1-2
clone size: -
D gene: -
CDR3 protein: CASSLGRGSYGYTF
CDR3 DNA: TGTGCCAGCAGTTTAGGCAGAGGGTCCTATGGCTACACCTTC

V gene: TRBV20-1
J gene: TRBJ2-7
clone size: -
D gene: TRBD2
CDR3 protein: CSASSLAGLYEQYF
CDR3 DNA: TGCAGTGCTAGTAGCCTAGCGGGTCTCTACGAGCAGTACTTC

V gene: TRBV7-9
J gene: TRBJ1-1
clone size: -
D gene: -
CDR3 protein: CASSLGGENTEAFF
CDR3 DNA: TGTGCCAGCAGCTTAGGAGGGGAGAACACTGAAGCTTTCTTT

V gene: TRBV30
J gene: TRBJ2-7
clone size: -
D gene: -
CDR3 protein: CAWTSRHLSSYEQYF
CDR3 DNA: TGTGCCTGGACCAGCAGGCATCTAAGCTCCTACGAGCAGTACTTC

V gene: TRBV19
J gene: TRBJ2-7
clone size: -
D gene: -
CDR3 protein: CASSISGLLYEQYF
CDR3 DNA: TGTGCCAGTAGTATTTCAGGGCTCCTCTACGAGCAGTACTTC

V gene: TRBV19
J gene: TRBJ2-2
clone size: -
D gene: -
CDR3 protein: CASSIQGTGELFF
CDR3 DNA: TGTGCCAGTAGTATACAGGGGACCGGGGAGCTGTTTTTT

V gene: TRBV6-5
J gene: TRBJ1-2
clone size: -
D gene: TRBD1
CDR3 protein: CASSWTGPNYGYTF
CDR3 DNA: TGTGCCAGCAGTTGGACAGGCCCTAACTATGGCTACACCTTC

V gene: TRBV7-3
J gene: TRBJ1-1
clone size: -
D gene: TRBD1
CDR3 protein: CASSLKGTGYMNTEAFF
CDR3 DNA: TGTGCCAGCAGCTTAAAGGGGACAGGGTACATGAACACTGAAGCTTTCTTT

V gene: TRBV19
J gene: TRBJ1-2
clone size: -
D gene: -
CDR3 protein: CASSIEGRNYYGYTF
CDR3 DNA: TGTGCCAGTAGTATAGAGGGGCGGAACTACTATGGCTACACCTTC

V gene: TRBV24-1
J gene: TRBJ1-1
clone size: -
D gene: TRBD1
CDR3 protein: CATRGQGENTEAFF
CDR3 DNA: TGTGCCACCAGAGGACAGGGGGAGAACACTGAAGCTTTCTTT

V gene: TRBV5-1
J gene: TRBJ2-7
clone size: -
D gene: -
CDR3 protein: CASSPNTYEQYF
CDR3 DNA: TGCGCCAGCAGCCCCAATACCTACGAGCAGTACTTC

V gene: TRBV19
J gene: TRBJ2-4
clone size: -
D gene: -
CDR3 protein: CASSPTGLAKNIQYF
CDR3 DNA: TGTGCCAGTAGCCCGACAGGTTTAGCCAAAAACATTCAGTACTTC

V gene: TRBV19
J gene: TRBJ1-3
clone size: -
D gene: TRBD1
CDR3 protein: CASSQGAGNTIYF
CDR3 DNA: TGTGCCAGTAGTCAGGGGGCTGGAAACACCATATATTTT

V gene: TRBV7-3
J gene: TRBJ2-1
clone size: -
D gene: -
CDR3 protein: CASSLGRGRDEQFF
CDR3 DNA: TGTGCCAGCAGCTTAGGCAGGGGACGGGATGAGCAGTTCTTC

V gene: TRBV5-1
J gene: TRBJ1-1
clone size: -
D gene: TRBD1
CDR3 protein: CASSLATGGSSLAEAFF
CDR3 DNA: TGCGCCAGCAGCTTGGCGACAGGGGGCAGTAGTCTGGCTGAAGCTTTCTTT

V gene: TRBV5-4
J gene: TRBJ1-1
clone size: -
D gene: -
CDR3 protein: CASSLVGTANTEAFF
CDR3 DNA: TGTGCCAGCAGCTTGGTTGGTACCGCGAACACTGAAGCTTTCTTT

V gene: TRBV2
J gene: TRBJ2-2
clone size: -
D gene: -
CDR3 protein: CASVGFLQTGELFF
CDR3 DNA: TGTGCCAGCGTTGGCTTCCTTCAGACCGGGGAGCTGTTTTTT

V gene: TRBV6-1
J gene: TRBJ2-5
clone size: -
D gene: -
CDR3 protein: CASSEDRGRAETQYF
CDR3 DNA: TGTGCCAGCAGTGAAGACCGAGGGAGAGCGGAGACCCAGTACTTC

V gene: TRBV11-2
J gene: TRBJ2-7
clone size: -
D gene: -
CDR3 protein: CASSEGRYEQYF
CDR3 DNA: TGTGCCAGCAGCGAGGGTCGCTACGAGCAGTACTTC

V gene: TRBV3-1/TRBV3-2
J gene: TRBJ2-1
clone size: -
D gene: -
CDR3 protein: CASSLTGTPNEQFF
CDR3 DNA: TGTGCCAGCAGCCTAACCGGGACTCCTAATGAGCAGTTCTTC

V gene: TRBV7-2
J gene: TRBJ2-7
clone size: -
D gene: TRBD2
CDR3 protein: CASRRGRTELYEQYF
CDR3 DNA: TGTGCCAGCAGACGCGGGAGGACAGAGCTCTACGAGCAGTACTTC

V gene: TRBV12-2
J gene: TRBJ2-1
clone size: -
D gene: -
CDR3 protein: CASRLGPQRGPYNEQFF
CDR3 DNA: TGTGCAAGTCGCTTAGGCCCCCAGCGGGGGCCATACAATGAGCAGTTCTTC

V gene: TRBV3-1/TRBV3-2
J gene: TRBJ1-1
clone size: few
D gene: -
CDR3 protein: CASSQSSPGATEAFF
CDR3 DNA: TGTGCCAGCAGCCAATCGTCCCCGGGGGCCACTGAAGCTTTCTTT

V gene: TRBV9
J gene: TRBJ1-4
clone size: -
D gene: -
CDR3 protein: CASSSRGGPDEKLFF
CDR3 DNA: TGTGCCAGCAGCTCGAGGGGGGGCCCGGATGAAAAACTGTTTTTT

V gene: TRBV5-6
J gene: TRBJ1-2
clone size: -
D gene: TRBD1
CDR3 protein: CASSSTGVDYGYTF
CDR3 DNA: TGTGCCAGCAGCTCGACAGGGGTTGACTATGGCTACACCTTC

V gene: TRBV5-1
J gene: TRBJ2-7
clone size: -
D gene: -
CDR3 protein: CASSLGDAGSYEQYF
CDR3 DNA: TGCGCCAGCAGCTTGGGGGATGCGGGCTCCTACGAGCAGTACTTC

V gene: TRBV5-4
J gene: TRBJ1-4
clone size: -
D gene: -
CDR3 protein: CASSLDRPATNEKLFF
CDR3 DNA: TGTGCCAGCAGCTTGGACAGGCCTGCAACTAATGAAAAACTGTTTTTT

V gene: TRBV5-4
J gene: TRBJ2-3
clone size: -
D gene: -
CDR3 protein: CASSPQDADTQYF
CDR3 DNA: TGTGCCAGCAGCCCCCAGGATGCAGATACGCAGTATTTT

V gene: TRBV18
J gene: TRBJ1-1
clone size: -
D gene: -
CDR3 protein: CASSAVGQSDAFF
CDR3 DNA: TGTGCCAGCTCAGCCGTGGGGCAGTCTGACGCTTTCTTT

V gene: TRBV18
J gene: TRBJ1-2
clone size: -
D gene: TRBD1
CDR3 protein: CASSPPVGQGTTNYGYTF
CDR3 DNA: TGTGCCAGCTCACCACCGGTAGGACAGGGGACTACTAACTATGGCTACACCTTC

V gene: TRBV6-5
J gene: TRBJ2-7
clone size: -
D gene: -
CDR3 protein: CASSPLQGSYEQYF
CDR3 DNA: TGTGCCAGCAGTCCTTTACAGGGATCCTACGAGCAGTACTTC

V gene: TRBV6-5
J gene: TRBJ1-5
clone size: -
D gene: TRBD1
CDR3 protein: CASAQGAPGQPQHF
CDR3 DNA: TGTGCCAGCGCACAGGGGGCGCCCGGACAGCCCCAGCATTTT

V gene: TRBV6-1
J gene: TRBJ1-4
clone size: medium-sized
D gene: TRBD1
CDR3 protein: CASSDTGGAEKLFF
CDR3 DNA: TGTGCCAGCAGTGATACAGGGGGAGCAGAAAAACTGTTTTTT

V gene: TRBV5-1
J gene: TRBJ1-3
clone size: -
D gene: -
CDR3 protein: CASSQTGRLSGNTIYF
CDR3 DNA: TGCGCCAGCAGCCAGACAGGACGACTCTCTGGAAACACCATATATTTT

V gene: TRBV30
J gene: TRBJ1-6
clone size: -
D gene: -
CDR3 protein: CAWRQNQGSNNSPLHF
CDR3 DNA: TGTGCCTGGAGACAAAATCAGGGGAGTAATAATTCACCCCTCCACTTT

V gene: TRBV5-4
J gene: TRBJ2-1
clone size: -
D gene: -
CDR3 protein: CASRRGLDNYNEQFF
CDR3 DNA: TGTGCCAGCAGACGGGGACTGGACAACTACAATGAGCAGTTCTTC

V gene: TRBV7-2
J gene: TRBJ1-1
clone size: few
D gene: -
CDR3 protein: CASSLGGGYAFF
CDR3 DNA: TGTGCCAGCAGCTTAGGTGGGGGATATGCTTTCTTT

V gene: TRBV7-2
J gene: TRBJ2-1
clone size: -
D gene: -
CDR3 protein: CASSLLGSVHEQFF
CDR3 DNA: TGTGCCAGCAGCTTACTAGGAAGCGTCCATGAGCAGTTCTTC

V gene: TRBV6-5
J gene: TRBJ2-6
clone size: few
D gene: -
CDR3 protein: CASSYFVSSGANVLTF
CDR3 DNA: TGTGCCAGCAGTTACTTCGTGAGCTCTGGGGCCAACGTCCTGACTTTC

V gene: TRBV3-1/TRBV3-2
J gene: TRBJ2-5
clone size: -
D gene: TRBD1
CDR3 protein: CASSQISGQGAGTQYF
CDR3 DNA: TGTGCCAGCAGCCAAATCTCCGGACAGGGGGCCGGGACCCAGTACTTC

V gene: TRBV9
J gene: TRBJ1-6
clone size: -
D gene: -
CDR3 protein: CASSVGQFNSPLHF
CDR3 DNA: TGTGCCAGCAGCGTAGGTCAGTTTAATTCACCCCTCCACTTT